This T cell receptor beta chain stems from a study of somatic mutations in cytotoxic T cells in rheumatoid arthritis. TCRdb's table, derived via immunoSEQ multiplex PCR, lists solely in-frame clones and lacks some. The sample includes more than 10,000 clones, 75% to 90% of them seen just once. CDR1 is SGHRS, CDR2 YFSETQ, per germline. The CDR3 extends over 15 amino acids. V was clipped by 0 bases and J by 0 bases, with 9 bases between them. The specimen sequenced was CD8+ T cells sorted from blood. The chain combines TRBV5-1 with TRBJ1-2, with D unclear. This TCR derives from a woman aged 60-75 years in good health. The CDR3 loop is CASSLDSLANYGYTF. The CDR3 DNA sequence: TGCGCCAGCAGCTTGGATTCGTTAGCTAACTATGGCTACACCTTC.